One TCR beta chain is described in this entry. The assay was immunoSEQ multiplex PCR, and TCRdb's table has in-frame clones only and misses some. Of 200,000 to 250,000 clones in the sample, around nine tenths were seen once. The entry originates in a study of blood T cell repertoires in COVID-19. The CDR3 has 13 amino acids. Trimming took 6 bases from V and 5 from J; bases not matched to a gene: 6. Germline V CDR1 and CDR2: WNHNN, SYGVQD (reference sequence). The specimen sequenced was PBMCs or T cells enriched from blood (not recorded which). The clonotype was recovered from a woman in her twenties or thirties who had been exposed to COVID-19. This sequence joins TRBV10-1 and TRBJ1-1; 7 bases align to TRBD1. This CDR3 reads CASSETGDTEAFF. CDR3 DNA: TGCGCCAGCAGCGAAACAGGGGATACTGAAGCTTTCTTT.